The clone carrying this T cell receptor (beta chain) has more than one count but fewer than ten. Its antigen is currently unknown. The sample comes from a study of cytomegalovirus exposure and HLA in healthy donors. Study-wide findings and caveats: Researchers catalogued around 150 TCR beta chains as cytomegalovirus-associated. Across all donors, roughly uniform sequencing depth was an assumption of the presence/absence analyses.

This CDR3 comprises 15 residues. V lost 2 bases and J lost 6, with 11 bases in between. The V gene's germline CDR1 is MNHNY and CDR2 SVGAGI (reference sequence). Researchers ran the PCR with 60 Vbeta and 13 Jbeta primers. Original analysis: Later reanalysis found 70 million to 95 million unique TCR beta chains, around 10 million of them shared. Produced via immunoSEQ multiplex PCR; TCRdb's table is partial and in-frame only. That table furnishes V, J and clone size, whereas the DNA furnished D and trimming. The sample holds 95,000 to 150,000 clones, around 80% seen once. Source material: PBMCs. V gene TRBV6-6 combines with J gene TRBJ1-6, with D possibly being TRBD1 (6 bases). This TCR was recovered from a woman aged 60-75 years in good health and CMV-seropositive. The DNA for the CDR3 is TGTGCCAGCAGTTACGCCGGACAGCCTAATTCACCCCTCCACTTT. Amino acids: CASSYAGQPNSPLHF.